This T cell receptor beta chain was sequenced for a study of somatic mutations in cytotoxic T cells in rheumatoid arthritis. Generated by immunoSEQ multiplex PCR, the TCRdb table keeps only in-frame clones and is missing some. This sample has about 16,000 clones, with approximately 84% found just once. The germline V gene has CDR1 MDHEN and CDR2 SYDVKM. V was trimmed by 4 bases and J by 7 bases, leaving 11 bases between them. The CDR3 loop spans 14 amino acids. Sequencing was carried out using CD8+ T cells sorted from blood. The sequence was collected from an adult with rheumatoid arthritis. The rearrangement joins TRBV28 to TRBJ1-6; unclear D gene. This chain's CDR3 is CASSSRRPNSPLHF. CDR3 nucleotides: TGTGCCAGCAGTTCCCGACGGCCGAATTCACCCCTCCACTTT.